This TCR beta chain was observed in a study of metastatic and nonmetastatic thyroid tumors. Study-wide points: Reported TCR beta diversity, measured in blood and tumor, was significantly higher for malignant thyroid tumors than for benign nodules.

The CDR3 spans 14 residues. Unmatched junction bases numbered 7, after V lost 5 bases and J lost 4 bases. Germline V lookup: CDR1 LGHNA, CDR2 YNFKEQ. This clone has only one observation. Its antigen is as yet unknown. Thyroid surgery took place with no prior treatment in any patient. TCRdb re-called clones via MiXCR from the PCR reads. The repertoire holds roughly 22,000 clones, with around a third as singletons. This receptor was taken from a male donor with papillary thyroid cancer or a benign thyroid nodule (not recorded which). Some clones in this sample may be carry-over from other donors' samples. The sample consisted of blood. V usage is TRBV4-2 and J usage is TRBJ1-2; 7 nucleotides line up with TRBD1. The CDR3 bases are TGTGCCAGCAGCGGGCCAGGGGGACGCTATGGCTACACCTTC. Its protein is CASSGPGGRYGYTF.